Shown below are 23 T cell receptor beta chains from a single sample sequenced in a study of T cell responses to AZD1222 COVID-19 vaccine (dated by TCRdb to the early 2020s). The time point label on this specimen signifies: baseline before first vaccination. Library prep was done by the immunoSEQ multiplex PCR assay. What TCRdb holds here is the immuneACCESS table cut down to in-frame rearrangements. Part of the clones is not present; checked against another copy, under half of the missing clones reflect an unresolved V gene, and the others are unexplained. The table for this sample lists about 190,000 clones; 94% of them were counted only once. Roughly 8.4% of the sample is held by the ten biggest clonotypes. Sequenced here: peripheral blood, sampled on day 0 of AZD1222 vaccination. These receptors were taken from an adult in good health.

V gene TRBV4-1 combines with J gene TRBJ2-3; D not resolved. The CDR3 totals 18 residues. V lost 0 bases, J lost 3 bases, and 19 bases lay in between. Germline-derived CDR1 and CDR2 are MGHRA and YSYEKL. This CDR3 is CASSQEGLKTQRTDTQYF. As DNA, the CDR3 is TGCGCCAGCAGCCAAGAGGGTCTGAAGACACAACGGACAGATACGCAGTATTTT.

The chain employs TRBV4-3 and TRBJ1-6; no clear D gene. V shed 0 bases and J shed 7 bases, with 10 bases lying between them. This CDR3 has 15 residues. The germline V gene has CDR1 LGHNA and CDR2 YSLEER. The CDR3 is CASSQDNSGNSPLHF. The CDR3 DNA is TGCGCCAGCAGCCAAGATAATAGTGGAAATTCACCCCTCCACTTT.

The rearrangement joins TRBV7-8 to TRBJ2-2; D might be TRBD1 (6 bases). CDR1 and CDR2 (germline): SGHVS, FQNEAQ. V lost 4 bases and J 6 bases, leaving 18 bases between the germline ends. CDR3 length: 16 amino acids. Here the CDR3 DNA reads TGTGCCAGCAGCTCCTCACAGGGCAGGGGCGCCGGGGAGCTGTTTTTT. The encoded protein is CASSSSQGRGAGELFF.

This rearrangement joins TRBV3-1 (or the pseudogene TRBV3-2) to TRBJ2-5; D remains ambiguous. The V end was cut by 6 bases, the J end by 3 bases, with 8 bases between. There are 12 residues in the CDR3. CDR1 and CDR2 (germline): LGHDT, YNNKEL (reference sequence). The CDR3 reads CASSKTEETQYF. The CDR3 coding sequence is TGTGCCAGCAGTAAAACCGAAGAGACCCAGTACTTC.

V usage is TRBV4-2 and J usage is TRBJ2-2; D unclear. The CDR3 is made up of 14 amino acids. Germline CDR1 LGHNA, CDR2 YNFKEQ. V was trimmed by 1 base and J by 1 base, leaving 4 bases between them. CDR3 protein: CASSQGRNTGELFF. The CDR3 region has the DNA TGTGCCAGCAGCCAAGGCAGGAACACCGGGGAGCTGTTTTTT.

The table lists this clone with a few counts. The chain employs TRBV19 and TRBJ2-5, with D perhaps TRBD1 (6 bases). From germline, CDR1 is LNHDA and CDR2 SQIVND (reference sequence). Trimming took 5 bases from V and 3 from J, leaving 10 bases between them. This CDR3 has 13 amino acids. CDR3 sequence: CASSPDSKETQYF. Here the CDR3 DNA reads TGTGCCAGTAGTCCGGACAGCAAAGAGACCCAGTACTTC.

This clone was recorded once. This sequence joins TRBV4-1 and TRBJ1-5; D unresolved. The CDR3 length is 15 residues. Germline loops: CDR1 MGHRA, CDR2 YSYEKL. V was trimmed by 0 bases and J by 7 bases, leaving 13 bases between them. CDR3 amino acids: CASSQDRPSWQPQHF. For the CDR3, the DNA is TGCGCCAGCAGCCAAGATAGGCCGTCATGGCAGCCCCAGCATTTT.

CDR3 coding DNA: TGTGCCAGTACGGGACAGGGAGCCGGGGAGCTGTTTTTT. Its translation: CASTGQGAGELFF. The rearrangement joins TRBV19 to TRBJ2-2, with 9 bases matching TRBD1. The V and J ends lost 7 bases and 6 bases, in that order; junction bases with no gene match: 3. There are 13 residues in the CDR3. CDR1 LNHDA and CDR2 SQIVND come from the germline V gene (reference sequence).

The chain has TRBV13 and TRBJ2-5, with 8 bases fitting TRBD2. Germline V lookup: CDR1 PRHDT, CDR2 FYEKMQ (reference sequence). The trim removed 4 bases at V and 4 bases at J, leaving 5 bases unmatched. The CDR3 covers 14 residues. CDR3: CASSSFGGAETQYF. DNA for the CDR3: TGTGCCAGCAGCTCGTTCGGGGGGGCAGAGACCCAGTACTTC.

This clone was seen a handful of times. V and J are TRBV3-1 (or the pseudogene TRBV3-2) and TRBJ2-5, with 9 positions matching TRBD2. CDR3 length: 18 amino acids. Trimming at V came to 2 bases and at J to 4 bases, leaving 14 bases not matched to a gene. Germline assignment: CDR1 LGHDT and CDR2 YNNKEL (reference sequence). The DNA for the CDR3 is TGTGCCAGCAGCCAAACCTGGACTAGCGCAAACCGGCCAGAGACCCAGTACTTC. Residues: CASSQTWTSANRPETQYF.

The V call is TRBV30, the J call TRBJ1-5; D gene unclear. The CDR3 extends over 16 amino acids. Trimming left V 3 bases short and J 0 bases short, with 15 bases between. The germline gives CDR1 GTSNPN, CDR2 SVGIG (reference sequence). DNA of the CDR3: TGTGCCTGGAGCGAGAAAAAGAGGGATAGCAATCAGCCCCAGCATTTT. It specifies CAWSEKKRDSNQPQHF.

The J gene is TRBJ1-6, the V gene TRBV5-1; perhaps TRBD1 as D (5 bases). CDR3 length: 16 residues. V was clipped by 3 bases and J by 6 bases, with 16 bases between them. Germline-derived CDR1 and CDR2 are SGHRS and YFSETQ. The CDR3 DNA reads TGCGCCAGCAGCTCGAACTTTGGGGGGTCTAATTCACCCCTCCACTTT. Its translation: CASSSNFGGSNSPLHF.

This sequence joins TRBV9 and TRBJ1-1; a weak D match, TRBD1 (6 bases). The ends were cut back, 5 bases at V and 0 bases at J, with 8 bases in the middle. This CDR3 is built from 13 residues. Germline CDR1 reads SGDLS; CDR2 reads YYNGEE. The CDR3 coding sequence is TGTGCCAGCAGTCAGGGGATGAACACTGAAGCTTTCTTT. Translation: CASSQGMNTEAFF.

This clone was observed a single time. The J gene is TRBJ2-2, the V gene TRBV29-1, with D perhaps TRBD1 (5 bases). The germline V and J ends were trimmed by 4 bases and 7 bases, with 10 bases remaining between them. The germline CDR1 and CDR2 sequences are SQVTM and ANQGSEA. This CDR3 is built from 12 residues. The CDR3 DNA reads TGCAGCGTTGGAACAGGAGTCGGGGAGCTGTTTTTT. It yields the protein CSVGTGVGELFF.

The chain carries TRBV7-3 and TRBJ2-1, with D perhaps TRBD2 (6 bases). Germline-derived CDR1 and CDR2 are SGHTA and FQGTGA. The CDR3 sequence is 15 residues long. Trimming shortened V by 1 base and J by 5 bases, and 12 bases separated the two germline ends. The DNA for the CDR3 is TGTGCCAGCAGCTTAAGTGGGGGGTCTAACAATGAGCAGTTCTTC. Its protein product is CASSLSGGSNNEQFF.

V and J are TRBV5-1 and TRBJ2-7; 11 positions agree with TRBD2. Germline assignment: CDR1 SGHRS and CDR2 YFSETQ. The trim removed 3 bases at V and 0 bases at J, leaving 8 bases unmatched. This CDR3 contains 17 residues. The CDR3 nucleotides read TGCGCCAGCAGCTCCCTAGCGGGAGGACTAAACTCCTACGAGCAGTACTTC. Protein sequence: CASSSLAGGLNSYEQYF. The complete variable domain, with remaining parts taken from reference TRBV5-1 and TRBJ2-7, reads KAGVTQTPRYLIKTRGQQVTLSCSPISGHRSVSWYQQTPGQGLQFLFEYFSETQRNKGNFPGRFSGRQFSNSRSEMNVSTLELGDSALYLCASSSLAGGLNSYEQYFGPGTRLTVT.

The V and J genes are TRBV2 and TRBJ2-3; D is unclear. Germline V gives CDR1 SNHLY, CDR2 FYNNEI. V gave up 2 bases and J gave up 2 bases, with 11 bases separating them. The CDR3 contains 15 residues. The CDR3 here is CASSEPEPVTDTQYF. The CDR3 DNA sequence: TGTGCCAGCAGTGAACCCGAACCCGTCACAGATACGCAGTATTTT.

The CDR3 is CASSQDWALGAFF. CDR3 sequence (DNA): TGTGCCAGCAGCCAAGATTGGGCCCTAGGAGCTTTCTTT. The chain joins TRBV14 to TRBJ1-1; D remains ambiguous. Trimming pared 0 bases from V and 10 bases from J, leaving 12 bases between. CDR1 and CDR2 from the germline V gene are SGHDN and FVKESK. CDR3 length: 13 residues.

This chain connects TRBV7-8 to TRBJ2-7; 10 bases are shared with TRBD2. After removal of 4 bases from V and 5 bases from J, the junction contained 11 bases not matched to a gene. Germline loops: CDR1 SGHVS, CDR2 FQNEAQ. The CDR3 runs 16 residues. In nucleotides, the CDR3 is TGTGCCAGCAGCTATCTAGCGGGGGTTTTTCTCCACGAGCAGTACTTC. This translates into CASSYLAGVFLHEQYF.

The rearrangement joins TRBV5-1 to TRBJ2-3; 7 bases are a match to TRBD1. The germline CDR1 and CDR2 sequences are SGHRS and YFSETQ. J was trimmed by 3 bases and V by 8 bases; bases with no gene match: 12. The CDR3 extends over 15 amino acids. The CDR3 protein is CARTPTGQQTDTQYF. Written as DNA, the CDR3 is TGCGCCAGAACCCCCACGGGACAGCAAACAGATACGCAGTATTTT.

CDR3 sequence: CASSVSGVSDTGELFF. In DNA form, the CDR3 reads TGTGCCAGCAGCGTATCAGGGGTGTCGGACACCGGGGAGCTGTTTTTT. This chain joins TRBV9 and TRBJ2-2, with D perhaps TRBD1 (6 bases). The CDR3 sequence is 16 residues long. V lost 1 base, J lost 3 bases, and 13 bases lay in between. In germline, CDR1 is SGDLS, CDR2 YYNGEE.

The gene calls are TRBV6-5 and TRBJ2-7, with D possibly called TRBD1 or TRBD2 (5 bases each). V was clipped by 7 bases and J by 6 bases, with 19 bases between them. The CDR3 is 14 amino acids. CDR1 is MNHEY, CDR2 SVGAGI, per germline. CDR3 sequence (DNA): TGTGCCAGCACCCGAGGGACGGGGACCTCCGAGCAGTACTTC. It encodes CASTRGTGTSEQYF.

This clone occurred once. The chain joins TRBV7-9 to TRBJ2-7; D may be TRBD1 (5 bases). V shed 4 bases and J shed 5 bases, with 15 bases lying between them. Germline values: CDR1 SEHNR, CDR2 FQNEAQ (reference sequence). This CDR3 region has 14 residues. In DNA, the CDR3 is TGTGCCAGCAGCTCCCTGGGGATAGGGGACGAGCAGTACTTC. It translates to CASSSLGIGDEQYF.